This TCR beta chain was captured in a study of shared clonotypes between healthy human individuals. The CDR3 runs 15 residues. The V gene end was trimmed by 5 bases and the J gene end by 3 bases; junction bases not matched to a gene: 7. Per the germline V gene, CDR1 is SGHAT and CDR2 is FQNNGV. Concerning this clone itself: Its antigen is unknown.

Study outcomes and limitations: Sharing across four donors was highest in naive CD4 (roughly 5%) and lowest in memory CD8 (roughly 0.4%). Clonotypes shared by all four donors outscored non-shared clonotypes in generation probability.

The study ran the assay at deep level. For sorted subsets, 150 to 200 ng DNA per replicate equaled 30,000 or so T cell genomes. The repertoire was sequenced with immunoSEQ multiplex PCR; TCRdb's copy has only in-frame clones and lacks some. The table has approximately 2,000,000 clones, over 85% seen once; the top ten hold under 2%. Naive CD8 cells lacked CD45RO, underwent positive selection for CCR7 and left out terminally differentiated effector memory CD45RA+ cells. The specimen sequenced was naive CD8+ T cells from PBMCs. The chain carries TRBV11-2 and TRBJ2-7; 10 bases are shared with TRBD1. The receptor was isolated from a young man in good health. Some clones in this sample may be carry-over from other donors' samples. CDR3 in amino acids: CASSTSGTGVYEQYF. The CDR3 nucleotides read TGTGCCAGCAGCACCTCCGGGACAGGGGTCTACGAGCAGTACTTC.